The 6 T cell receptor beta chains below all came from one sample that was sequenced in a study of T cells in Graves' hyperthyroidism and ophthalmopathy. TCR beta CDR3 region amplification was performed from RNA transcripts. A set of HTBI primers served as the primers for a first-round RT-PCR of the TCR CDR3. TCRdb recomputed calls from the multiplex PCR reads with MiXCR, one row per CDR3 protein. The table shows over 250,000 distinct CDR3 sequences, with 20% to 30% occurring only once. Material for sequencing was blood. The receptors derive from a man aged 35 to 55 with Graves' hyperthyroidism that later progressed to Graves' ophthalmopathy.

This clonotype was picked up many times. The chain links TRBV29-1 to TRBJ2-7; possibly TRBD1 for D (5 bases). The germline V gene has CDR1 SQVTM and CDR2 ANQGSEA. Trimming took 2 bases from V and 3 from J, leaving 11 bases between them. CDR3 length: 13 residues. CDR3 region: CSVEQGRGYEQYF. The CDR3 nucleotides are TGCAGCGTTGAACAGGGTCGAGGCTACGAGCAGTACTTC.

The chain joins TRBV15 to TRBJ1-1, with 8 bases fitting TRBD1. Germline assignment: CDR1 LNHNV and CDR2 YYDKDF (reference sequence). V lost 4 bases and J lost 5; bases outside the gene matches: 6. This CDR3 has 14 residues. In DNA form, the CDR3 reads TGTGCCACCAGCACTTACAGGGGGGAAACTGAAGCTTTCTTT. It is translated as CATSTYRGETEAFF.

This clonotype came up many times. The V gene is TRBV6-5, the J gene TRBJ2-5; 14 positions match TRBD2. The CDR3 loop spans 17 amino acids. J gave up 5 bases and V 1 base, and 6 bases lay outside the gene matches. Germline loops: CDR1 MNHEY, CDR2 SVGAGI. CDR3 sequence reads: CASSYLPGLAGEETQYF. The CDR3 DNA reads as TGTGCCAGCAGTTACTTGCCGGGACTAGCGGGGGAGGAGACCCAGTACTTC.

In this sample, this clonotype turned up many times. This sequence joins TRBV18 and TRBJ2-5; D not certain. Germline CDR1 KGHSH, CDR2 LQKENI. The V end was cut by 3 bases, the J end by 4 bases, with 9 bases between. The CDR3 consists of 13 residues. CDR3 amino acids: CASSPLERETQYF. The CDR3 DNA reads TGTGCCAGCTCACCTCTGGAACGAGAGACCCAGTACTTC.

This clonotype was seen at least ten times. The V and J genes are TRBV30 and TRBJ1-6, with a possible D match to TRBD1 (5 bases). The ends were cut back, 3 bases at V and 14 bases at J, with 17 bases in the middle. The CDR3 consists of 13 residues. CDR1 is GTSNPN, CDR2 SVGIG, per germline (reference sequence). CDR3 DNA: TGTGCCTGGAGCCCCGGGACCCGGGTATCCCTCCACTTT. Translation: CAWSPGTRVSLHF. Full variable domain (remainder filled in from reference TRBV30 and TRBJ1-6): SQTIHQWPATLVQPVGSPLSLECTVEGTSNPNLYWYRQAAGRGLQLLFYSVGIGQISSEVPQNLSASRPQDRQFILSSKKLLLSDSGFYLCAWSPGTRVSLHFGNGTRLTVT.

The table lists this clonotype with many counts. The chain is built from TRBV19 and TRBJ2-5, with D maybe TRBD1 (6 bases). The ends were cut back, 5 bases at V and 2 bases at J, with 12 bases in the middle. The germline V gene has CDR1 LNHDA and CDR2 SQIVND (reference sequence). The CDR3 contains 14 residues. This CDR3 is CASSWGTRQETQYF. Written as DNA, the CDR3 is TGTGCCAGTAGTTGGGGGACACGACAAGAGACCCAGTACTTC.